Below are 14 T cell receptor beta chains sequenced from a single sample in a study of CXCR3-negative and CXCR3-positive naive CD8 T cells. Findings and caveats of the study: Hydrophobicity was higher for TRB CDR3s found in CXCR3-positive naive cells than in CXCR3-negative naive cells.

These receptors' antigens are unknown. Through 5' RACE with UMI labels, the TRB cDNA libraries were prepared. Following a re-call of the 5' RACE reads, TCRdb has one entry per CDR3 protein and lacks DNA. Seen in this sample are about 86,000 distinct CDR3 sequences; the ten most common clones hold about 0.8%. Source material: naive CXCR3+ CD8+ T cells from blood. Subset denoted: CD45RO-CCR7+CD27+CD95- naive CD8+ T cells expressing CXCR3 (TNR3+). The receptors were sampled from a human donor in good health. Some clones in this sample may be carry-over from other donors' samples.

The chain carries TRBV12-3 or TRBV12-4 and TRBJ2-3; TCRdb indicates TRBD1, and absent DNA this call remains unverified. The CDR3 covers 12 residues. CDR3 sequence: CASSLRGAEGYF.

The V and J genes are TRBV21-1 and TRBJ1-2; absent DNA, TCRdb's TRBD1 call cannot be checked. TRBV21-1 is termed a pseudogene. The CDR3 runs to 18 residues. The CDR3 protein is CASSKWSEVTGPGYGYTF.

CDR3: CASSYGGGQGNFYELYF. This chain uses TRBV6-2 or TRBV6-3 with TRBJ2-7; the D call from TCRdb, TRBD1, cannot be confirmed without DNA. Germline lookup yields CDR1 MNHEY and CDR2 SVGEGT. The CDR3 is 17 residues long.

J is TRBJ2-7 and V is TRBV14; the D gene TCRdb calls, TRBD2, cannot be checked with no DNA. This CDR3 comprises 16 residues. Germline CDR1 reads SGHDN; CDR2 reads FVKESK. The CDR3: CASSPAGLAGAYEQYF.

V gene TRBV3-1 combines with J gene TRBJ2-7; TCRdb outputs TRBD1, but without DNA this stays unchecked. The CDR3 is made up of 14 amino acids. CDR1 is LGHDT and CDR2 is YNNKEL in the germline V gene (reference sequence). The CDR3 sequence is CASSQGADSYEQYF.

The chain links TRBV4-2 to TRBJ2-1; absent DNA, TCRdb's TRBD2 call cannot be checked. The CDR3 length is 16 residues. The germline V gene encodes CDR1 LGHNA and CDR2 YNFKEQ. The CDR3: CASSPDSSGGYNEQFF.

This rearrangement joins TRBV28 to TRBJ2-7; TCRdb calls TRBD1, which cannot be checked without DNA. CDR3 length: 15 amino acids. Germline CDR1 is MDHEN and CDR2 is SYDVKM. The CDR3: CASSPPRGGDYEQYF. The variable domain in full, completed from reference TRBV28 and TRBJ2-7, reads DVKVTQSSRYLVKRTGEKVFLECVQDMDHENMFWYRQDPGLGLRLIYFSYDVKMKEKGDIPEGYSVSREKKERFSLILESASTNQTSMYLCASSPPRGGDYEQYFGPGTRLTVT.

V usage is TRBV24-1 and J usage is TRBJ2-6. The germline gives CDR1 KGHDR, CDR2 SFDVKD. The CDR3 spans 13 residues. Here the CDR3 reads CATESSGANVLTF.

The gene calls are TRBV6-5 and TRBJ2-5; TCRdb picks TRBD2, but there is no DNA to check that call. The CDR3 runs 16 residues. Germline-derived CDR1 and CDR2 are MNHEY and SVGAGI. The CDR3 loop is CASSSGLAENQETQYF.

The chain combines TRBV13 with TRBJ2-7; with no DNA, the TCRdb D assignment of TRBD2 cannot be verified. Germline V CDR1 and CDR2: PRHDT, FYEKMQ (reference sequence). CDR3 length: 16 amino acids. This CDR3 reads CASSSEGSGVPYEQYF.

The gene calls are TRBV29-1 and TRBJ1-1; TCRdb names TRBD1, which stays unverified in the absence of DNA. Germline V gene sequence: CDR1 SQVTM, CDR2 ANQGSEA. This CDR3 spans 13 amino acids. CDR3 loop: CSVEEGVNTEAFF.

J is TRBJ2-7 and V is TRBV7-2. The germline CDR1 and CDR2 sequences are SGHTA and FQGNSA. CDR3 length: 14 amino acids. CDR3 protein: CASSFGRFSYEQYF.

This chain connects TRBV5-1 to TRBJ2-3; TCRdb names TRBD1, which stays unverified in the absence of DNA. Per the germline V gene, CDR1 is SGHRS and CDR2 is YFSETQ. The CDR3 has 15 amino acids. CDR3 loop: CASSPGDGTTDTQYF.

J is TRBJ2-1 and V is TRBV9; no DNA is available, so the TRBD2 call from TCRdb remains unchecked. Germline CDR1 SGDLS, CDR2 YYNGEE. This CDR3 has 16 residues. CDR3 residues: CASSVVAGSSYNEQFF.